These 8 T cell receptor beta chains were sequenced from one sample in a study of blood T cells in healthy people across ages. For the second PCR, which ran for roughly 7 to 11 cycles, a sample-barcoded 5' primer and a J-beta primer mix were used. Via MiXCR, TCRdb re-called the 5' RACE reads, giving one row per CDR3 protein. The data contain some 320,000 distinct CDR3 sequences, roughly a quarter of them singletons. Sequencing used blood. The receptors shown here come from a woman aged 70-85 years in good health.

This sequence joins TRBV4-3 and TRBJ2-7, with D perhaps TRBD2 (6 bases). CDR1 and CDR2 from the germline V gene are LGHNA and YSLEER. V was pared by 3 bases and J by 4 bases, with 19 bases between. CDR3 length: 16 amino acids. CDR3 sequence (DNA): TGCGCCAGCAGCCACTCCTTGGGACTCCTGGGGTACGAGCAGTACTTC. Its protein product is CASSHSLGLLGYEQYF.

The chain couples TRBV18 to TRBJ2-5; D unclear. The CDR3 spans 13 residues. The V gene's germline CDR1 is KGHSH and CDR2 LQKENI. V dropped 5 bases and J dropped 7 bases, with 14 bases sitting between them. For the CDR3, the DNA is TGTGCCAGCTCATCCGGGCTGGAAGGGACCCAGTACTTC. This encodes CASSSGLEGTQYF.

CDR3 residues: CASSLLAGVAKNIQYF. In DNA form, the CDR3 reads TGTGCCAGCAGCCTACTAGCGGGAGTAGCCAAAAACATTCAGTACTTC. The chain employs TRBV3-1 and TRBJ2-4, with 11 bases matching TRBD2. CDR1 and CDR2 from the germline V gene are LGHDT and YNNKEL (reference sequence). V shed 4 bases, J shed 0 bases, and the junction held 2 bases outside the gene matches. The CDR3 covers 16 residues.

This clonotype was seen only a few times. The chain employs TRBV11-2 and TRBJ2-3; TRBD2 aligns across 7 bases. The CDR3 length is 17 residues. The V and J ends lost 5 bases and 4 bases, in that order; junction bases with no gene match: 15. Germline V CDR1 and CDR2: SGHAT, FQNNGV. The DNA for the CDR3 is TGTGCCAGCAGCCCGTGGCTGACGGGAGGTGGCGCAGATACGCAGTATTTT. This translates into CASSPWLTGGGADTQYF.

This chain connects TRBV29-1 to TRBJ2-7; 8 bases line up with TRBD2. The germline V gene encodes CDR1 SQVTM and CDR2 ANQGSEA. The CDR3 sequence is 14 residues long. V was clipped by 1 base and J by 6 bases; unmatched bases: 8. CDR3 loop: CSVEVRLAGPEQYF. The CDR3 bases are TGCAGCGTTGAAGTAAGGCTAGCGGGTCCCGAGCAGTACTTC.

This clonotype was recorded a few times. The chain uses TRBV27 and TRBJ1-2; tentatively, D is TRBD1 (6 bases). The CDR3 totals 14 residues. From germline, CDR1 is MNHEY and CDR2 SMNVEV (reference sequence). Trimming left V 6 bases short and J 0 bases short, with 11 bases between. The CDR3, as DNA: TGTGCCAGCAGCGCAGGACAGACTAACTATGGCTACACCTTC. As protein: CASSAGQTNYGYTF.

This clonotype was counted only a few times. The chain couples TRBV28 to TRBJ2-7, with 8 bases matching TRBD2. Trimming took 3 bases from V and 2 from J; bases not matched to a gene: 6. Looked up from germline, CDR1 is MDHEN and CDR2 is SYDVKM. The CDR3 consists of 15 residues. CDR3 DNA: TGTGCCAGCAGTTTCGGGGGGGCGAATCCCTACGAGCAGTACTTC. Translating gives CASSFGGANPYEQYF.

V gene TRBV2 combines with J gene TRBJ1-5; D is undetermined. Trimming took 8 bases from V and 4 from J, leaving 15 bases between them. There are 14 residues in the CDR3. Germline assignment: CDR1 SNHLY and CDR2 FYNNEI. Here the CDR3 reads CASGGLIGNQPQHF. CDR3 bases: TGTGCCAGCGGCGGCCTAATAGGAAATCAGCCCCAGCATTTT.